Listed below are T cell receptor beta chains from one sample, sequenced in a study of cytomegalovirus exposure and HLA in healthy donors. The repertoire was sequenced with immunoSEQ multiplex PCR; TCRdb's copy has only in-frame clones and lacks some. The profile shows 120,000 to 150,000 clones, around 86% of them singletons. Material for sequencing was PBMCs. These TCRs come from a woman in her twenties or thirties in good health and CMV-seronegative. Each CDR3 is given with its conserved first and last residue. The order of the fields is clone size, V gene, D gene, J gene, CDR3 protein, CDR3 DNA. A D gene is named only where the DNA matches it firmly. Only part of the rows carry a size: once, few, many, or a class if the clone is expanded.

abundance: .; v_gene: TRBV5-1; d_gene: TRBD1; j_gene: TRBJ1-4; CDR3aa: CASSFRIQGAEGEEKLFF; CDR3nt: TGCGCCAGCAGCTTCAGAATTCAGGGGGCCGAGGGTGAGGAAAAACTGTTTTTT
abundance: .; v_gene: TRBV9; d_gene: TRBD2; j_gene: TRBJ2-5; CDR3aa: CASSVDPGGQETQYF; CDR3nt: TGTGCCAGCAGCGTAGATCCGGGGGGGCAAGAGACCCAGTACTTC
abundance: once; v_gene: TRBV10-2; d_gene: TRBD1; j_gene: TRBJ2-5; CDR3aa: CASVRDRAQETQYF; CDR3nt: TGCGCCAGCGTCAGGGACAGGGCCCAAGAGACCCAGTACTTC
abundance: .; v_gene: TRBV5-6; d_gene: .; j_gene: TRBJ2-5; CDR3aa: CASSPRGRETQYF; CDR3nt: TGTGCCAGCAGCCCCAGGGGAAGGGAGACCCAGTACTTC
abundance: .; v_gene: TRBV27; d_gene: .; j_gene: TRBJ2-7; CDR3aa: CASSLSLSSYEQYF; CDR3nt: TGTGCCAGCAGTTTATCTCTTAGCTCCTACGAGCAGTACTTC
abundance: few; v_gene: TRBV6-5; d_gene: .; j_gene: TRBJ1-1; CDR3aa: CASSEGRREAFF; CDR3nt: TGTGCCAGCAGCGAAGGACGGAGGGAAGCTTTCTTT
abundance: .; v_gene: TRBV19; d_gene: .; j_gene: TRBJ1-4; CDR3aa: CASSKDTTTNEKLFF; CDR3nt: TGTGCCAGTAGTAAGGACACGACAACTAATGAAAAACTGTTTTTT
abundance: .; v_gene: TRBV10-3; d_gene: TRBD1; j_gene: TRBJ1-2; CDR3aa: CAISGQGASYGYTF; CDR3nt: TGTGCCATCAGCGGACAGGGGGCGAGCTATGGCTACACCTTC
abundance: .; v_gene: TRBV10-3; d_gene: TRBD2; j_gene: TRBJ2-1; CDR3aa: CASSGASGRANEQFF; CDR3nt: TGTGCCAGCTCAGGGGCTAGCGGGAGGGCCAATGAGCAGTTCTTC
abundance: .; v_gene: TRBV5-4; d_gene: TRBD1; j_gene: TRBJ2-6; CDR3aa: CASSLGRDRGNVLTF; CDR3nt: TGTGCCAGCAGCTTGGGACGGGACAGGGGAAACGTCCTGACTTTC
abundance: .; v_gene: TRBV27; d_gene: TRBD1; j_gene: TRBJ1-6; CDR3aa: CASRPWDRDYSPLHF; CDR3nt: TGTGCCAGCAGACCTTGGGACAGGGATTATTCACCCCTCCACTTT
abundance: .; v_gene: TRBV6-1; d_gene: TRBD2; j_gene: TRBJ2-1; CDR3aa: CASRLSGGMNEQFF; CDR3nt: TGTGCCAGCAGACTAAGCGGGGGGATGAATGAGCAGTTCTTC
abundance: .; v_gene: TRBV12-5; d_gene: TRBD1; j_gene: TRBJ1-3; CDR3aa: CASGLVLGRGVDTIYF; CDR3nt: TGTGCTAGTGGTTTGGTACTTGGCAGGGGGGTTGACACCATATATTTT
abundance: .; v_gene: TRBV4-3; d_gene: TRBD1; j_gene: TRBJ1-4; CDR3aa: CASSPGTGDEKLFF; CDR3nt: TGCGCCAGCAGCCCCGGGACAGGGGACGAAAAACTGTTTTTT
abundance: .; v_gene: TRBV5-1; d_gene: TRBD2; j_gene: TRBJ2-5; CDR3aa: CASSWGTSGRAVEAQYF; CDR3nt: TGCGCCAGCAGCTGGGGGACTAGCGGGAGGGCGGTGGAGGCCCAGTACTTC
abundance: .; v_gene: TRBV7-9; d_gene: TRBD1; j_gene: TRBJ2-7; CDR3aa: CSSSLPGQGAGQYF; CDR3nt: TGTTCCAGCAGCCTCCCCGGGCAGGGGGCCGGGCAGTACTTC